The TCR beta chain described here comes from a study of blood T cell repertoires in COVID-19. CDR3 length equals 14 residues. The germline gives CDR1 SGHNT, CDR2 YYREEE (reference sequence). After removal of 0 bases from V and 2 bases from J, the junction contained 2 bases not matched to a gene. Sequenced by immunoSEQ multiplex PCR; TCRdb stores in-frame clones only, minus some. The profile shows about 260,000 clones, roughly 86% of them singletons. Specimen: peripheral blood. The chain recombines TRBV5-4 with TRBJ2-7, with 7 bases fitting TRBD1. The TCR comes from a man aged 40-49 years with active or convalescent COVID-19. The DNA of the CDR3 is TGTGCCAGCAGCTTGGGGGGGACAGCCTACGAGCAGTACTTC. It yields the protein CASSLGGTAYEQYF. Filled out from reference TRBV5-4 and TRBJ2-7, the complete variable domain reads ETGVTQSPTHLIKTRGQQVTLRCSSQSGHNTVSWYQQALGQGPQFIFQYYREEENGRGNFPPRFSGLQFPNYSSELNVNALELDDSALYLCASSLGGTAYEQYFGPGTRLTVT.